This TCR beta chain was documented in a study of blood T cell repertoires in COVID-19. Across the whole study: Samples came from the United States, Italy and Spain, spanning acute and convalescent COVID-19. The analysed material was cDNA or gDNA that came from T cells, B-cell-depleted T cells, or PBMCs.

Original data processing: Amplifying reference gene primers gave estimates of nucleated cell counts. Measured with immunoSEQ multiplex PCR; TCRdb has only the in-frame clones, and not every one. From that table come the V and J calls and clone size; the DNA was used to work out D and trimming. This table holds tens of thousands of clones, 84% found once. In germline, CDR1 is SGHAT, CDR2 FQNNGV. V was pared by 1 base and J by 0 bases, with 8 bases of the junction left unmatched. CDR3 length: 17 residues. The chain uses TRBV11-2 and TRBJ2-7, with 8 bases that match TRBD1. Sequences were obtained from peripheral blood. The TCR comes from a human donor in a cohort sampled during active COVID-19. The CDR3 DNA sequence: TGTGCCAGCAGCTTAGTAGCCGGGGACAGGAGCTCCTACGAGCAGTACTTC. Protein sequence: CASSLVAGDRSSYEQYF.